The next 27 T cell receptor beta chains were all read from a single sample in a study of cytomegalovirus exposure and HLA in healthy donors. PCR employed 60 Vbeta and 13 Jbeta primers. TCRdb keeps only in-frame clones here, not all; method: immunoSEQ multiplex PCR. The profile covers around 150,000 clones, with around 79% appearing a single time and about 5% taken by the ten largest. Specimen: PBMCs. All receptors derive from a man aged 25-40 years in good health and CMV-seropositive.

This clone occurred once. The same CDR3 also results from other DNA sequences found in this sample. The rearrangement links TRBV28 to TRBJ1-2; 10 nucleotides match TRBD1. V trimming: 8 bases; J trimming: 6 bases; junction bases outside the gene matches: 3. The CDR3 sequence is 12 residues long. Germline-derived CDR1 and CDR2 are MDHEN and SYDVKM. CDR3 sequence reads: CASVGTGDGYTF. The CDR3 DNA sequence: TGTGCCAGCGTCGGGACAGGGGATGGCTACACCTTC.

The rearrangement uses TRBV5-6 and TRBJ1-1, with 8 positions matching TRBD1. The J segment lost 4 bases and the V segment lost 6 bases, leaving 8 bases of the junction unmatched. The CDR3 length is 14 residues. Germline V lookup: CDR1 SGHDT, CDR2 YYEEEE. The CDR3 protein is CASTGGQATTEAFF. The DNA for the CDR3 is TGTGCCAGCACCGGGGGACAGGCGACCACTGAAGCTTTCTTT.

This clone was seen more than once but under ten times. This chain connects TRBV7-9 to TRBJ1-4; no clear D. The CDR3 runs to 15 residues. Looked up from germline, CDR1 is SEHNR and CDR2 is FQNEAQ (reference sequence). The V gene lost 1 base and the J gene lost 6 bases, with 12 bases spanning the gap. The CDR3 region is CASSLGRVQYEKLFF. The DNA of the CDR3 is TGTGCCAGCAGCTTAGGGCGGGTGCAATATGAAAAACTGTTTTTT.

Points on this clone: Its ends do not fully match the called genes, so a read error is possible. CDR3 amino acids: CASGSELNEQYF. CDR3 DNA: TGTGCCAGCGGGTCGGAGTTAAACGAGCAATACTTC. This chain uses TRBV6-5 with TRBJ2-7; D not resolved. The CDR3 is made up of 12 amino acids. In germline, CDR1 is MNHEY, CDR2 SVGAGI.

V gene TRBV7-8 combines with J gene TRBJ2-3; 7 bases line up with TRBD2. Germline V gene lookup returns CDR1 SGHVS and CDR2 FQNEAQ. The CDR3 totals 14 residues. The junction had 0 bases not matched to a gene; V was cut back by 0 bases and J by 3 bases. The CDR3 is CASSLAGGTDTQYF. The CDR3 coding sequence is TGTGCCAGCAGCTTAGCGGGGGGGACAGATACGCAGTATTTT. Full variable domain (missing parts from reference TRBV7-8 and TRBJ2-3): GAGVSQSPRYKVAKRGQDVALRCDPISGHVSLFWYQQALGQGPEFLTYFQNEAQLDKSGLPSDRFFAERPEGSVSTLKIQRTQQEDSAVYLCASSLAGGTDTQYFGPGTRLTVL.

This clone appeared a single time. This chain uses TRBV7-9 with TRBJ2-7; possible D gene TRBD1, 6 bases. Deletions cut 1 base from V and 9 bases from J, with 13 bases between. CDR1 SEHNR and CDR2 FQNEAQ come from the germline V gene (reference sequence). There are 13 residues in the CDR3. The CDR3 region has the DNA TGTGCCAGCAGCTTAGTCCCAGGGGTGGGGCAGTACTTC. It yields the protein CASSLVPGVGQYF. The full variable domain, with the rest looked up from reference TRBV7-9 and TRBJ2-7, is DTGVSQNPRHKITKRGQNVTFRCDPISEHNRLYWYRQTLGQGPEFLTYFQNEAQLEKSRLLSDRFSAERPKGSFSTLEIQRTEQGDSAMYLCASSLVPGVGQYFGPGTRLTVT.

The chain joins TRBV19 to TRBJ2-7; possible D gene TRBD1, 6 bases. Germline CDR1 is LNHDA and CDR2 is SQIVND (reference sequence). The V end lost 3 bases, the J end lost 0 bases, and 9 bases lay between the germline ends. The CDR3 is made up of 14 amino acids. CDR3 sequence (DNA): TGTGCCAGTAGTATGCCGGGACACTCCTACGAGCAGTACTTC. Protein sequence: CASSMPGHSYEQYF. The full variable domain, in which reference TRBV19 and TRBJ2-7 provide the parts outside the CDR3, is DGGITQSPKYLFRKEGQNVTLSCEQNLNHDAMYWYRQDPGQGLRLIYYSQIVNDFQKGDIAEGYSVSREKKESFPLTVTSAQKNPTAFYLCASSMPGHSYEQYFGPGTRLTVT.

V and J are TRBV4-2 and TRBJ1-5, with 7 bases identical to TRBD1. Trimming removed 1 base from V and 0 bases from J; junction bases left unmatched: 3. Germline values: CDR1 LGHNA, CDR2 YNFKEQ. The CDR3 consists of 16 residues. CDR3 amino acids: CASSQGGQNSNQPQHF. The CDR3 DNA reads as TGTGCCAGCAGCCAAGGGGGACAGAATAGCAATCAGCCCCAGCATTTT.

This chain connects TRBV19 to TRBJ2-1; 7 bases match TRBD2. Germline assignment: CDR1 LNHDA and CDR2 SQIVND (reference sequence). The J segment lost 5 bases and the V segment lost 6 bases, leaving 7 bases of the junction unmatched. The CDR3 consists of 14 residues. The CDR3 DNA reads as TGTGCCAGTAGGCGGGAGACCCGGAACAATGAGCAGTTCTTC. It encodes CASRRETRNNEQFF. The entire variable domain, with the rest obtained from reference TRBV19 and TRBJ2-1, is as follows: DGGITQSPKYLFRKEGQNVTLSCEQNLNHDAMYWYRQDPGQGLRLIYYSQIVNDFQKGDIAEGYSVSREKKESFPLTVTSAQKNPTAFYLCASRRETRNNEQFFGPGTRLTVL.

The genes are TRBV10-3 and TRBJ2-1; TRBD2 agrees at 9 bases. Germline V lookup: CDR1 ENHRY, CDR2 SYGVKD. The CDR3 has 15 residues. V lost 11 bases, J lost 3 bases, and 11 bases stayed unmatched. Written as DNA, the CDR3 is TGTGCCTTTAAGGCGGCGGGAGGGAACTACAATGAGCAGTTCTTC. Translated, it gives CAFKAAGGNYNEQFF.

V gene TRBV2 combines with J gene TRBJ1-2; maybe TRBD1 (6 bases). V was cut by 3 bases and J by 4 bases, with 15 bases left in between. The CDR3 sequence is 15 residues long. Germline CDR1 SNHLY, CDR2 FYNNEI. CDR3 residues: CASSEEAGARYGYTF. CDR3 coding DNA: TGTGCCAGCAGTGAGGAGGCGGGGGCTCGCTATGGCTACACCTTC.

The CDR3: CASSLNRDYEQYF. In DNA form, the CDR3 reads TGTGCCAGCAGCTTAAACAGGGACTACGAGCAGTACTTC. The chain joins TRBV7-2 to TRBJ2-7; a weak D match, TRBD1 (6 bases). Germline V gene data show CDR1 as SGHTA and CDR2 as FQGNSA. The CDR3 sequence is 13 residues long. Trimming left V 2 bases short and J 3 bases short, with 8 bases between.

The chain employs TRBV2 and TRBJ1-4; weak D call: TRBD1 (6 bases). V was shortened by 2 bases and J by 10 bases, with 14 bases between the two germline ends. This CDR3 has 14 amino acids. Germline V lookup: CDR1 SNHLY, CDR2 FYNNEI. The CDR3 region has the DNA TGTGCCAGCAGTGAACGTCAGGGGATAGGAAAACTGTTTTTT. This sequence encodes CASSERQGIGKLFF. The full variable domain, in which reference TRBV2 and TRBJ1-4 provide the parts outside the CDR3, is EPEVTQTPSHQVTQMGQEVILRCVPISNHLYFYWYRQILGQKVEFLVSFYNNEISEKSEIFDDQFSVERPDGSNFTLKIRSTKLEDSAMYFCASSERQGIGKLFFGSGTQLSVL.

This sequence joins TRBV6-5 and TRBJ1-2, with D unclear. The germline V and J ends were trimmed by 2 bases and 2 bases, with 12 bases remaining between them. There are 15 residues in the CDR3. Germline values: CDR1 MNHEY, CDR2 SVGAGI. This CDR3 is CASSYLTDGNYGYTF. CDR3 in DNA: TGTGCCAGCAGTTACCTTACAGACGGAAACTATGGCTACACCTTC.

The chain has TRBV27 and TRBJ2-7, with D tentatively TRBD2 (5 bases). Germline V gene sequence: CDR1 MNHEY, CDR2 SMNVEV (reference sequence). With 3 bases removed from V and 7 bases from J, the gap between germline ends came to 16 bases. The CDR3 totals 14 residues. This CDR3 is CASSFLAAFLEQYF. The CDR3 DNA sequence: TGTGCCAGCAGTTTCCTAGCTGCCTTCCTAGAGCAGTACTTC.

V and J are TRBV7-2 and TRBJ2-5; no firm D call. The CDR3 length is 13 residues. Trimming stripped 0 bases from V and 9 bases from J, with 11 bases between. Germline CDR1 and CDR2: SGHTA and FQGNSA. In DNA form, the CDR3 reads TGTGCCAGCAGCTTAGCGCACAGTTCATCCCAGTACTTC. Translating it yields CASSLAHSSSQYF.

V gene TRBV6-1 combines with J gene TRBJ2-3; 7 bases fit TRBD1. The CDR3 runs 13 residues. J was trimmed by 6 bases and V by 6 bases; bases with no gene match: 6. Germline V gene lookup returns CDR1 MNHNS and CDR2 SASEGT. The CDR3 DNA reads TGTGCCAGCAGGTTAACAGGGGCGGATACGCAGTATTTT. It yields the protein CASRLTGADTQYF.

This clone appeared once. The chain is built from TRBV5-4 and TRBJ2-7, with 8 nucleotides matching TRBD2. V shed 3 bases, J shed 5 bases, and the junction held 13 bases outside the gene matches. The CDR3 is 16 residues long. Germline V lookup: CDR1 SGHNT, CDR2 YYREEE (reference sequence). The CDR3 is CASSWDLGDSGNEQYF. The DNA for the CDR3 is TGTGCCAGCAGCTGGGACCTTGGCGATAGCGGGAACGAGCAGTACTTC.

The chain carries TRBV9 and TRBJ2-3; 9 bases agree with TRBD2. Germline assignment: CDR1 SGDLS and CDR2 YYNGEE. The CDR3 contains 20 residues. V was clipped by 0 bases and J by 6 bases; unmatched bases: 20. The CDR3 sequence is CASSVDFTRRLAERKDTQYF. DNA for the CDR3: TGTGCCAGCAGCGTAGATTTCACGCGCCGACTAGCGGAGAGGAAGGATACGCAGTATTTT.

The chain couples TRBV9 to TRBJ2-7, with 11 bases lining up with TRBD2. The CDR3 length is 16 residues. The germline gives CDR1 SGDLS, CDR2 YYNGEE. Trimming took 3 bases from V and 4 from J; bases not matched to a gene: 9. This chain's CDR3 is CASSGPVAGGPYEQYF. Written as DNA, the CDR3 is TGTGCCAGCAGCGGCCCCGTAGCGGGGGGGCCATACGAGCAGTACTTC.

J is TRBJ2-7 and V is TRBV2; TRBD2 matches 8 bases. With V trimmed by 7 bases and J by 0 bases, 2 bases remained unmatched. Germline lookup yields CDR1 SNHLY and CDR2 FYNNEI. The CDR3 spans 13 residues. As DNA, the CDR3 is TGTGCCAGCATAGGGACTAGCTCCTACGAGCAGTACTTC. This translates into CASIGTSSYEQYF.

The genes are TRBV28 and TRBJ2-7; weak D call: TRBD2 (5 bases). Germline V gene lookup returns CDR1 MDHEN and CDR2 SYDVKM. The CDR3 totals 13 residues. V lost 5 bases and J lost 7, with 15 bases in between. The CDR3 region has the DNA TGTGCCAGCAGTGGTCGGTCTCGCGGGGAGCAGTACTTC. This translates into CASSGRSRGEQYF.

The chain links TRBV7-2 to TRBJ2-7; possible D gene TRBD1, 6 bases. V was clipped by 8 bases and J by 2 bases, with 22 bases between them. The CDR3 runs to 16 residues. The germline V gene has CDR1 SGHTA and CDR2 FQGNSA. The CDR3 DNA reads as TGTGCCAGCCGAAAATCGTATGGACAGTTTACCTACGAGCAGTACTTC. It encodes CASRKSYGQFTYEQYF.

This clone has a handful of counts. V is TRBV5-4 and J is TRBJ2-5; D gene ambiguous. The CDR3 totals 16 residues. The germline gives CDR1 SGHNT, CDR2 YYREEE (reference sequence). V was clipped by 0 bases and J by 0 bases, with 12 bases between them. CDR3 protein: CASSLDHFTDQETQYF. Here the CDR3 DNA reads TGTGCCAGCAGCTTGGATCATTTTACGGACCAAGAGACCCAGTACTTC.

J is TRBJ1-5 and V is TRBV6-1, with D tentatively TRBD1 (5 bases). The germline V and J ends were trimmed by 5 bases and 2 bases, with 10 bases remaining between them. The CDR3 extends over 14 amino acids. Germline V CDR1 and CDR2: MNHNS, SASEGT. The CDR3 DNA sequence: TGTGCCAGCAGTTATGGGGGGGGCAATCAGCCCCAGCATTTT. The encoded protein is CASSYGGGNQPQHF.

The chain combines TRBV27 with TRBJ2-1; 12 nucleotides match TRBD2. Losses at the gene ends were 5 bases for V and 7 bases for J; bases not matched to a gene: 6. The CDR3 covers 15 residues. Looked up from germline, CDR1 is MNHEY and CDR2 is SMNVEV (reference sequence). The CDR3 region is CASSGTGLAGNEQFF. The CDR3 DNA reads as TGTGCCAGCAGTGGAACCGGACTAGCGGGGAATGAGCAGTTCTTC.

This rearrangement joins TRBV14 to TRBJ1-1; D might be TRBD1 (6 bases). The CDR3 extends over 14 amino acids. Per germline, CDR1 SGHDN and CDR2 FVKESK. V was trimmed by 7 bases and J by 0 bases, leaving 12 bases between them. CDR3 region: CASTAGVLNTEAFF. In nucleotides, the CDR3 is TGTGCCAGCACCGCAGGGGTCTTGAACACTGAAGCTTTCTTT.